This TCR beta chain was identified during a study of blood T cell repertoires in COVID-19. From germline, CDR1 is MNHEY and CDR2 SMNVEV (reference sequence). This CDR3 is 14 amino acids long. V dropped 2 bases and J dropped 6 bases, with 11 bases sitting between them. Method: immunoSEQ multiplex PCR; TCRdb's copy keeps in-frame clones and lacks some. Here the sample spans roughly 380,000 clones, 85% to 90% being singletons. In terms of age and location, participants ranged from roughly 18 to 89 years and lived in about 25 US areas. Before they entered the study, exposed participants had met a COVID-19 case within 2 weeks. In this sample, this clone turned up once.

The chain carries TRBV27 and TRBJ1-5, with D tentatively TRBD1 (6 bases). The source of this sequence is a woman aged 25 to 39 who had been exposed to COVID-19. Material for sequencing was PBMCs or T cells enriched from blood (not recorded which). DNA for the CDR3: TGTGCCAGCAGTTTAGACACAGGGAGTCAGCCCCAGCATTTT. As protein: CASSLDTGSQPQHF.